A selection of T cell receptor beta chains follows, all from one sample in a study of CD8 T cells in Susac syndrome. A single record per CDR3 protein comes from TCRdb applying MiXCR to the immunoSEQ multiplex PCR reads. The sample shows some 99,000 distinct CDR3 sequences, roughly 94% of them seen only once. The sample was CD4+ T cells from PBMCs. These receptors all stem from a human donor with Susac syndrome. Both conserved end residues are part of each CDR3. The D gene is left open where the match is weak. Where a row states a size, it is once, few, many or the class of an expanded clone; other rows omit it.

size,V,D,J,DNA,CDR3
-,TRBV14,-,TRBJ1-2,TGTGCCAGCAGCCAGGTATCACAGGGCCCCTATGGCTACACCTTC,CASSQVSQGPYGYTF
-,TRBV3-1,-,TRBJ2-3,TGTGCCAGCAGCCAAGGAGTTTTTAGGGCCACCGATACGCAGTATTTT,CASSQGVFRATDTQYF
-,TRBV4-1,-,TRBJ1-4,TGCGCCAGCAGCCAAGTCGGGTCAACTAATGAAAAACTGTTTTTT,CASSQVGSTNEKLFF
-,TRBV3-1,TRBD1,TRBJ2-2,TGTGCCAGCAGCCAGCCCCTCGGGACAGGGACCACCGGGGAGCTGTTTTTT,CASSQPLGTGTTGELFF
-,TRBV9,TRBD1,TRBJ1-6,TGTGCCAGCAGCGTGACAGGGATTAATTCACCCCTCCACTTT,CASSVTGINSPLHF
-,TRBV7-2,-,TRBJ2-2,TGTGCCAGCAGCTTAGGTCCTCGGAAGGCCGGGGAGCTGTTTTTT,CASSLGPRKAGELFF
-,TRBV4-3,-,TRBJ2-7,TGCGCCAGCAGCCAAGATATTAGCGGAGTCTACGAGCAGTACTTC,CASSQDISGVYEQYF
-,TRBV5-1,-,TRBJ2-7,TGCGCCAGCAGCAGTCAGGTCCACTACGAGCAGTACTTC,CASSSQVHYEQYF
-,TRBV19,-,TRBJ1-2,TGTGCCAGTACAAACAGCCTCTCGGGCTACACCTTC,CASTNSLSGYTF
few,TRBV11-2,-,TRBJ2-5,TGTGCCAGCAGCCCCCAGGCTCCGGGACAAATCCAAGAGACCCAGTACTTC,CASSPQAPGQIQETQYF
-,TRBV30,TRBD1,TRBJ2-5,TGTGCCTGGAGACACAGGGGCCGGGAGACCCAGTACTTC,CAWRHRGRETQYF
-,TRBV24-1,-,TRBJ1-5,TGTGCCACCCAAGGTACCCTTAATCAGCCCCAGCATTTT,CATQGTLNQPQHF
once,TRBV2,TRBD1,TRBJ1-1,TGTGCCAGCAGTGGACAGGGCGGTGGGAACACTGAAGCTTTCTTT,CASSGQGGGNTEAFF
-,TRBV28,-,TRBJ2-3,TGTGCCAGCACTGGAGAGGGCACAGATACGCAGTATTTT,CASTGEGTDTQYF
-,TRBV3-1,TRBD2,TRBJ2-1,TGTGCCAGCAGCCCGACTAGCGGGGCCTACAATGAGCAGTTCTTC,CASSPTSGAYNEQFF
once,TRBV4-3,-,TRBJ1-5,TGCGCCAGCAGCCAAGACCTACCTAGCTATAGCAATCAGCCCCAGCATTTT,CASSQDLPSYSNQPQHF
-,TRBV5-8,-,TRBJ1-2,TGTGCCAGCAGCTTGCGTGGGGCGCGCGGCTACACCTTC,CASSLRGARGYTF
once,TRBV3-1,-,TRBJ2-2,TGTGCCAGCAGCCGACGAACAGGAAGCCGTGGGGAGCTGTTTTTT,CASSRRTGSRGELFF
-,TRBV9,-,TRBJ2-1,TGTGCCAGCAGCGTAGTTTCAGGGAGTAATGAGCAGTTCTTC,CASSVVSGSNEQFF
-,TRBV15,TRBD2,TRBJ2-5,TGTGCCACCAGCAGAGATCTGGCGGGGGGCAGGGAGACCCAGTACTTC,CATSRDLAGGRETQYF
-,TRBV20-1,-,TRBJ2-1,TGCAGTGCTCATGGGGTAGGCAACAATGAGCAGTTCTTC,CSAHGVGNNEQFF
-,TRBV6-6,-,TRBJ2-2,TGTGCCAGCAGTTACCTCGGGTCTGACACCGGGGAGCTGTTTTTT,CASSYLGSDTGELFF
-,TRBV11-2,-,TRBJ1-4,TGTGCCAGCAGCTTAGGCCCGTTACGTGAAAAACTGTTTTTT,CASSLGPLREKLFF
-,TRBV9,TRBD1,TRBJ1-2,TGTGCCAGCAGCGTAGGGACAGGGGGCGCGAATGGCTACACCTTC,CASSVGTGGANGYTF
-,TRBV6-6,TRBD1,TRBJ1-6,TGTGCCAGCGGCGCATCCGGGACAGGGGGCTCACCCCTCCACTTT,CASGASGTGGSPLHF
-,TRBV4-2,-,TRBJ2-1,TGTGCCAGCAGCCAAGTCTTCGGCGGAAGCTCCTACAATGAGCAGTTCTTC,CASSQVFGGSSYNEQFF
-,TRBV20-1,TRBD1,TRBJ2-7,TGCAGTGCTGGTGGGACAGGGCAACCCTACGAGCAGTACTTC,CSAGGTGQPYEQYF
-,TRBV18,-,TRBJ2-1,TGTGCCAGCTCACCATTGACCGACGAGCAGTTCTTC,CASSPLTDEQFF
once,TRBV2,-,TRBJ1-1,TGTGCCAGCAGTGAATCTAAGGGACGAGCTTTCTTT,CASSESKGRAFF
-,TRBV20-1,-,TRBJ1-2,TGCAGTGCTAGCCTGGGGGGGGACGGCTACACCTTC,CSASLGGDGYTF
-,TRBV4-1,-,TRBJ1-1,TGCGCCAGCAGGAACCCCGGACGGAACACTGAAGCTTTCTTT,CASRNPGRNTEAFF
-,TRBV20-1,TRBD1,TRBJ2-4,TGCAGTGCTAGTGTGGGACAGGGGCGAAACATTCAGTACTTC,CSASVGQGRNIQYF
-,TRBV7-6,-,TRBJ2-1,TGTGCCAGCAGCAGAGGGTCCGGCGGGGCGTCCTACAATGAGCAGTTCTTC,CASSRGSGGASYNEQFF
-,TRBV3-1,TRBD2,TRBJ2-1,TGTGCCAGCAGCCCCCCCGGGACTAGCGGGGGCGGGGATGAGCAGTTCTTC,CASSPPGTSGGGDEQFF
-,TRBV27,-,TRBJ2-1,TGTGCCAGCAGTCCCCCTTTGGGGGGGCAGTTCTTC,CASSPPLGGQFF
once,TRBV6-5,TRBD2,TRBJ2-1,TGTGCCGCGAGCGGGGACGCAAGTGACAATGAGCAGTTCTTC,CAASGDASDNEQFF
-,TRBV20-1,TRBD1,TRBJ1-1,TGCAGTGCTCCTGGACAGGGGGGGACTGAAGCTTTCTTT,CSAPGQGGTEAFF
-,TRBV25-1,-,TRBJ2-6,TGTGCCAGCAGTGAATGGGCCGGGGCCAACGTCCTGACTTTC,CASSEWAGANVLTF
once,TRBV28,-,TRBJ2-6,TGTGCCAGCAGTTTAGACAAAAATTCTGGGGCCAACGTCCTGACTTTC,CASSLDKNSGANVLTF
-,TRBV20-1,-,TRBJ2-7,TGCAGTGCTCCCCAAACAGAGAGCTCCTACGAGCAGTACTTC,CSAPQTESSYEQYF
-,TRBV29-1,TRBD1,TRBJ1-1,TGCAGCGTTGCGAGGGGGCGGGGGACTGAAGCTTTCTTT,CSVARGRGTEAFF
once,TRBV30,-,TRBJ1-1,TGTGCCTGGAGTGTCCCCCCTCTCCTGAACACTGAAGCTTTCTTT,CAWSVPPLLNTEAFF
-,TRBV29-1,-,TRBJ2-3,TGCAGCGTTGAGCTCACAGATACGCAGTATTTT,CSVELTDTQYF
-,TRBV2,-,TRBJ2-3,TGTGCCAGCGAAGGGGGGGGAGATACGCAGTATTTT,CASEGGGDTQYF
-,TRBV19,TRBD1,TRBJ2-1,TGTGCCAGTAGTCCCGGGACAGGACAGGTCAATGAGCAGTTCTTC,CASSPGTGQVNEQFF
-,TRBV15,-,TRBJ1-6,TGTGCCACCAGCATCGACAGATTTTCACCCCTCCACTTT,CATSIDRFSPLHF
-,TRBV9,TRBD2,TRBJ2-1,TGTGCCAGCAGCGCCGGGGGGAGCTCCTACAATGAGCAGTTCTTC,CASSAGGSSYNEQFF
-,TRBV2,TRBD1,TRBJ1-2,TGTGCCAGCACGGTCAGGGGGCGGTCGCCCTATGGCTACACCTTC,CASTVRGRSPYGYTF
-,TRBV12-3/TRBV12-4,-,TRBJ1-2,TGTGCCAGCAGTTCCGGGCGAGGGAGTGGCTACACCTTC,CASSSGRGSGYTF
-,TRBV7-8,TRBD2,TRBJ2-1,TGTGCCAGCAGCCAAGTAGGAGCGGGGGGGCTAGGGAGTGAGCAGTTCTTC,CASSQVGAGGLGSEQFF
-,TRBV4-1,-,TRBJ2-5,TGCGCCAGCAGCCATGGTCTCGCGACAGGATCCAAAGAGACCCAGTACTTC,CASSHGLATGSKETQYF
-,TRBV19,-,TRBJ1-1,TGTGCCAGTAGTATGACCGGGCGGACTGAAGCTTTCTTT,CASSMTGRTEAFF
-,TRBV12-3/TRBV12-4,-,TRBJ2-3,TGTGCCAGCAGTTTAGTCCAGGCGACAGATACGCAGTATTTT,CASSLVQATDTQYF